The clone carrying this TCR beta chain counts as large (0.1 to 1%). Its antigen is still unknown. Germline CDR1 reads MNHEY; CDR2 reads SMNVEV (reference sequence). CDR3 length: 15 amino acids. V was pared by 9 bases and J by 6 bases, with 23 bases between. The data belong to a study of T cell repertoires in aging, cancer and after chemotherapy. TRB rearrangements spanning V, D and J were amplified using mixed TRB-A/B primers. TCRdb used MiXCR to reprocess the multiplex PCR reads, holding one entry per CDR3 protein. The sample includes approximately 420 distinct CDR3 sequences, about 18% of them seen just once. Study outcomes and limitations: Loss of evenness, beyond lost richness, contributed to age-related TCR diversity decline in cancer patients.

TCR beta rearrangements were amplified from peripheral blood genomic DNA. Sequencing input: blood. This chain joins TRBV27 and TRBJ1-1; unclear D gene. This sequence was found in a human donor with a solid tumor. The DNA for the CDR3 is TGTGCCAGTTATCCCCAAGGGTTCGGAGGCCCTGAAGCTTTCTTT. Translation gives CASYPQGFGGPEAFF.